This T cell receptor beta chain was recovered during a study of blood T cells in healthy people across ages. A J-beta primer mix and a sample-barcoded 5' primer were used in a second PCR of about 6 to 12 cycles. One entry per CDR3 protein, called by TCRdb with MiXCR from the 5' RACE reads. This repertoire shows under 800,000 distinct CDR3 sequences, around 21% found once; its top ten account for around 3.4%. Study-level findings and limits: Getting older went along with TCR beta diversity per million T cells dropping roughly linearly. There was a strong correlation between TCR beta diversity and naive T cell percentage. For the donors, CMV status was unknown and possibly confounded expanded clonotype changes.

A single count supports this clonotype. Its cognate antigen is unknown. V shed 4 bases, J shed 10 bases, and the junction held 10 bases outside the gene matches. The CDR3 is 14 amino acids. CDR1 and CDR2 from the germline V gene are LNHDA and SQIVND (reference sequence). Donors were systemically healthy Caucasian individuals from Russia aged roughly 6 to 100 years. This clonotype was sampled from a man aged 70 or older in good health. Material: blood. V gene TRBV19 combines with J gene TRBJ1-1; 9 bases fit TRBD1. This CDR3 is CASSTRHRGLGAFF. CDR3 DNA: TGTGCCAGTAGTACCCGGCACAGGGGGCTTGGAGCTTTCTTT.